This T cell receptor beta chain is from a study of shared clonotypes between healthy human individuals. General observations from the study: Few donors restricted represented genetic and exposure-history diversity.

The donor population consisted of healthy HIV-negative adults with no recent acute infections or vaccinations. Replicate PCRs for unsorted PBMC used approximately 0.3 ug DNA (about 30,000 T cell genomes). Sequencing was performed with immunoSEQ multiplex PCR; in TCRdb, only in-frame clones are kept and a portion is missing. The data hold fewer than 650,000 clones, with around 81% observed a single time. On this clone itself: Its cognate antigen is unknown.

Trimming cost V 9 bases and J 1 base, with 25 bases left between them. The CDR3 is made up of 18 amino acids. Germline-derived CDR1 and CDR2 are SGHTA and FQGTGA. This TCR derives from a woman aged 40 to 50 in good health. Some clones in this sample may be carry-over from other donors' samples. Sequenced material: PBMCs. This chain joins TRBV7-3 and TRBJ1-5; tentatively, D is TRBD1 (6 bases). DNA for the CDR3: TGTGCCAGAACACCGGGACACAGGTGGCGGACGAGCAATCAGCCCCAGCATTTT. This gives the protein CARTPGHRWRTSNQPQHF.